These 9 T cell receptor beta chains were sequenced from one sample in a study of cytomegalovirus exposure and HLA in healthy donors. The PCR was carried out with 60 Vbeta primers and 13 Jbeta primers. Measured with immunoSEQ multiplex PCR; TCRdb has only the in-frame clones, and not every one. The sample yields roughly 180,000 clones, about 85% seen once. The specimen sequenced was PBMCs. The receptor set was obtained from a boy aged 2 to 10 in good health and CMV-seronegative.

The chain joins TRBV28 to TRBJ2-7; maybe TRBD1 (6 bases). Trimming removed 7 bases at V and 1 base at J, with 23 bases between. The germline CDR1 and CDR2 sequences are MDHEN and SYDVKM. The CDR3 is made up of 17 amino acids. The CDR3 reads CASKHESDRFGSYEQYF. Written as DNA, the CDR3 is TGTGCCAGCAAACATGAGTCCGACAGGTTTGGGTCCTACGAGCAGTACTTC. Full variable domain (outside the CDR3, taken from reference TRBV28 and TRBJ2-7): DVKVTQSSRYLVKRTGEKVFLECVQDMDHENMFWYRQDPGLGLRLIYFSYDVKMKEKGDIPEGYSVSREKKERFSLILESASTNQTSMYLCASKHESDRFGSYEQYFGPGTRLTVT.

This clone has only one observation. The rearrangement uses TRBV6-1 and TRBJ1-2; no clear D. Germline V gives CDR1 MNHNS, CDR2 SASEGT. V was pared by 10 bases and J by 0 bases, with 12 bases between. This CDR3 region has 13 residues. CDR3 loop: CATERRTNYGYTF. CDR3 bases: TGTGCCACCGAGAGGAGAACTAACTATGGCTACACCTTC.

The chain recombines TRBV5-6 with TRBJ1-2; possibly TRBD1 for D (6 bases). The CDR3 contains 13 residues. The germline gives CDR1 SGHDT, CDR2 YYEEEE. V was clipped by 4 bases and J by 4 bases, with 11 bases between them. DNA of the CDR3: TGTGCCAGCAGCCTTGGGACAAGCTATGGCTACACCTTC. Its translation is CASSLGTSYGYTF. The full variable domain, with the rest looked up from reference TRBV5-6 and TRBJ1-2, is DAGVTQSPTHLIKTRGQQVTLRCSPKSGHDTVSWYQQALGQGPQFIFQYYEEEERQRGNFPDRFSGHQFPNYSSELNVNALLLGDSALYLCASSLGTSYGYTFGSGTRLTVV.

The chain has TRBV18 and TRBJ1-2, with 10 bases matching TRBD1. The V segment lost 3 bases and the J segment 3 bases; nucleotides outside the gene matches: 4. CDR3 length: 15 amino acids. Germline CDR1 reads KGHSH; CDR2 reads LQKENI. DNA of the CDR3: TGTGCCAGCTCACCCTTAGGACAGGGGGACTATGGCTACACCTTC. This gives the protein CASSPLGQGDYGYTF.

The chain links TRBV9 to TRBJ2-7; the match to TRBD1 covers 10 bases. V lost 2 bases and J lost 0; bases outside the gene matches: 11. Per germline, CDR1 SGDLS and CDR2 YYNGEE. CDR3 length: 18 residues. CDR3 residues: CASSVVDRGLIPSYEQYV. The CDR3 DNA is TGTGCCAGCAGCGTGGTCGACAGGGGGCTCATCCCCTCCTACGAGCAGTACGTC.

The rearrangement links TRBV28 to TRBJ2-2; D may be TRBD1 (6 bases). Trimming cost V 2 bases and J 2 bases, with 21 bases left between them. Germline V gene lookup returns CDR1 MDHEN and CDR2 SYDVKM. The CDR3 consists of 19 residues. The CDR3, as DNA: TGTGCCAGCAGTTTACTTTTGGTAATGGGGGACAAAAACACCGGGGAGCTGTTTTTT. It translates to CASSLLLVMGDKNTGELFF.

This chain's CDR3 is CASSIRAGGPIEQFF. CDR3 DNA sequence: TGTGCCAGTAGTATAAGAGCGGGAGGGCCAATAGAGCAGTTCTTC. The genes are TRBV19 and TRBJ2-1, with 10 bases lining up with TRBD2. Germline V CDR1 and CDR2: LNHDA, SQIVND (reference sequence). This CDR3 has 15 residues. Germline trimming cut 2 bases from V and 10 bases from J; bases unmatched to any gene: 8.

The chain links TRBV19 to TRBJ2-1; 7 nucleotides align to TRBD2. This CDR3 is built from 14 residues. Germline CDR1 and CDR2: LNHDA and SQIVND (reference sequence). Germline trimming cut 7 bases from V and 0 bases from J; bases unmatched to any gene: 3. The CDR3 is CASMRTSSYNEQFF. The CDR3 nucleotides read TGTGCCAGTATGAGGACTAGCTCCTACAATGAGCAGTTCTTC. The whole variable domain, filled in from reference TRBV19 and TRBJ2-1, reads DGGITQSPKYLFRKEGQNVTLSCEQNLNHDAMYWYRQDPGQGLRLIYYSQIVNDFQKGDIAEGYSVSREKKESFPLTVTSAQKNPTAFYLCASMRTSSYNEQFFGPGTRLTVL.

The chain carries TRBV5-1 and TRBJ1-2; 9 nucleotides match TRBD1. CDR3 size: 14 residues. Per germline, CDR1 SGHRS and CDR2 YFSETQ. Unmatched junction bases numbered 8, after V lost 4 bases and J lost 7 bases. The CDR3 region is CASSTRDRVLGYTF. CDR3 sequence (DNA): TGCGCCAGCAGCACTCGGGACAGGGTCCTTGGCTACACCTTC.